What follows are 29 T cell receptor beta chains derived from one specimen sequenced in a study of blood T cell repertoires in COVID-19. Data came from immunoSEQ multiplex PCR; TCRdb stores just in-frame clones and leaves some out. The sample holds about 280,000 clones, 75% to 90% seen once. The sequencing input was peripheral blood. Receptors were obtained from a woman between 35 and 50 years old who had recovered from COVID-19.

The V call is TRBV7-9, the J call TRBJ2-1, with a possible D match to TRBD2 (6 bases). Germline-derived CDR1 and CDR2 are SEHNR and FQNEAQ (reference sequence). Trimming stripped 8 bases from V and 0 bases from J, with 11 bases between. This CDR3 contains 14 residues. The DNA for the CDR3 is TGTGCCAGCTCGGGAGAAAGCTCCTACAATGAGCAGTTCTTC. Translating it yields CASSGESSYNEQFF.

V is TRBV19 and J is TRBJ1-3; 9 bases fit TRBD1. In germline, CDR1 is LNHDA, CDR2 SQIVND (reference sequence). V dropped 0 bases and J dropped 0; count of bases not matched to a gene: 3. The CDR3 loop spans 17 amino acids. The DNA for the CDR3 is TGTGCCAGTAGTATAGACGGGACAGGGTTCTCTGGAAACACCATATATTTT. The encoded protein is CASSIDGTGFSGNTIYF.

The chain is built from TRBV14 and TRBJ2-7; 10 bases are a match to TRBD2. The CDR3 totals 16 residues. The V gene's germline CDR1 is SGHDN and CDR2 FVKESK. V lost 4 bases and J lost 3; bases outside the gene matches: 9. The CDR3 sequence is CASSLLVGTSDYEQYF. For the CDR3, the DNA is TGTGCCAGCAGCCTACTCGTGGGGACTAGCGACTACGAGCAGTACTTC.

V and J are TRBV7-9 and TRBJ2-1; 8 bases match TRBD2. CDR1 and CDR2 from the germline V gene are SEHNR and FQNEAQ (reference sequence). This CDR3 is built from 18 residues. Trimming cost V 1 base and J 4 bases; bases outside gene matches: 12. The CDR3 coding sequence is TGTGCCAGCAGCTTAGAGGGTTCCGGGACTAGTGGGTACAATGAGCAGTTCTTC. It codes for CASSLEGSGTSGYNEQFF.

This clone is a singleton in its sample. V and J are TRBV30 and TRBJ1-1, with D hard to call. V lost 0 bases to trimming and J lost 10 bases, with 15 bases between them. There are 13 residues in the CDR3. Germline loops: CDR1 GTSNPN, CDR2 SVGIG (reference sequence). CDR3 sequence (DNA): TGTGCCTGGAGTGTAGGTAGAGGGTCGGTAGCTTTCTTT. Translation gives CAWSVGRGSVAFF.

This clone showed up just a few times. The chain joins TRBV19 to TRBJ2-7, with 9 bases identical to TRBD2. Germline CDR1 reads LNHDA; CDR2 reads SQIVND (reference sequence). The CDR3 loop spans 15 amino acids. V lost 4 bases, J lost 2 bases, and 6 bases stayed unmatched. The CDR3 DNA follows: TGTGCCAGTAGTACTGGACTAGCGAGGACCTACGAGCAGTACTTC. It yields the protein CASSTGLARTYEQYF.

V gene TRBV14 combines with J gene TRBJ2-1, with TRBD2 as a possible D gene (5 bases). This CDR3 has 15 amino acids. V dropped 0 bases and J dropped 7 bases, with 13 bases sitting between them. Germline loops: CDR1 SGHDN, CDR2 FVKESK. For the CDR3, the DNA is TGTGCCAGCAGCCAAGAAGATTGGGCGGGTAATGAGCAGTTCTTC. The encoded protein is CASSQEDWAGNEQFF. Full variable domain (outside the CDR3, taken from reference TRBV14 and TRBJ2-1): EAGVTQFPSHSVIEKGQTVTLRCDPISGHDNLYWYRRVMGKEIKFLLHFVKESKQDESGMPNNRFLAERTGGTYSTLKVQPAELEDSGVYFCASSQEDWAGNEQFFGPGTRLTVL.

The V gene is TRBV19, the J gene TRBJ2-5; 9 bases map to TRBD2. The trim removed 5 bases at V and 1 base at J, leaving 5 bases unmatched. There are 15 residues in the CDR3. Germline V gene lookup returns CDR1 LNHDA and CDR2 SQIVND (reference sequence). CDR3 region: CASSAQRGAQETQYF. CDR3 sequence (DNA): TGTGCCAGTAGTGCACAGCGGGGGGCCCAAGAGACCCAGTACTTC.

The chain recombines TRBV15 with TRBJ1-1; TRBD1 matches at 9 bases. Trimming took 1 base from V and 5 from J; bases not matched to a gene: 5. In germline, CDR1 is LNHNV, CDR2 YYDKDF (reference sequence). The CDR3 length is 15 residues. CDR3 in amino acids: CATSRATGGRTEAFF. Here the CDR3 DNA reads TGTGCCACCAGCAGAGCTACAGGGGGCAGGACTGAAGCTTTCTTT. The full variable domain, its missing parts supplied by reference TRBV15 and TRBJ1-1, is DAMVIQNPRYQVTQFGKPVTLSCSQTLNHNVMYWYQQKSSQAPKLLFHYYDKDFNNEADTPDNFQSRRPNTSFCFLDIRSPGLGDTAMYLCATSRATGGRTEAFFGQGTRLTVV.

About this clone: Germline is not matched at one junction end, which may reflect a read error. Other DNA sequences in this sample translate to the same CDR3. The genes are TRBV3-1 (or the pseudogene TRBV3-2) and TRBJ2-5; D remains unclear. Germline V gene lookup returns CDR1 LGHDT and CDR2 YNNKEL (reference sequence). The CDR3 spans 14 residues. Here the CDR3 reads CASSLVGPQETQYF. The CDR3 DNA reads TGTGCCAGCAGCTTAGTGGGCCCTCAAGAAACCCAGTACTTC.

The CDR3 protein is CASSPTYHDTSGYGYTF. The CDR3 DNA reads TGCGCCAGCAGCCCCACTTACCACGACACCTCTGGCTATGGCTACACCTTC. The chain couples TRBV4-1 to TRBJ1-2; D ambiguous. The V end lost 4 bases, the J end lost 4 bases, and 22 bases lay between the germline ends. The CDR3 is 17 amino acids. Germline V gene data show CDR1 as MGHRA and CDR2 as YSYEKL.

The chain has TRBV27 and TRBJ2-1; 7 bases agree with TRBD2. From germline, CDR1 is MNHEY and CDR2 SMNVEV (reference sequence). Germline trimming cut 5 bases from V and 4 bases from J; bases unmatched to any gene: 14. The CDR3 consists of 17 residues. CDR3 bases: TGTGCCAGCAGTGACTTTCGGAGGGACTACCGATACAATGAGCAGTTCTTC. As protein: CASSDFRRDYRYNEQFF.

The chain couples TRBV5-1 to TRBJ2-2, with D possibly TRBD1 on 6 matching bases. Trimming shortened V by 1 base and J by 6 bases, and 16 bases separated the two germline ends. CDR3 length: 16 residues. Germline lookup yields CDR1 SGHRS and CDR2 YFSETQ. CDR3 in amino acids: CASSLHAAGVAGELFF. The CDR3 DNA reads as TGCGCCAGCAGCTTGCATGCCGCAGGGGTGGCCGGGGAGCTGTTTTTT. The complete variable domain, with remaining parts taken from reference TRBV5-1 and TRBJ2-2, reads KAGVTQTPRYLIKTRGQQVTLSCSPISGHRSVSWYQQTPGQGLQFLFEYFSETQRNKGNFPGRFSGRQFSNSRSEMNVSTLELGDSALYLCASSLHAAGVAGELFFGEGSRLTVL.

This chain uses TRBV30 with TRBJ1-1; no clear D gene. The ends were cut back, 4 bases at V and 1 base at J, with 10 bases in the middle. This CDR3 contains 13 residues. Germline V gene lookup returns CDR1 GTSNPN and CDR2 SVGIG (reference sequence). The CDR3, as DNA: TGTGCCTGGACGCGGGCGCAGAACACTGAAGCTTTCTTT. Protein: CAWTRAQNTEAFF.

Comments on this clone: This specimen includes other DNA sequences encoding the same CDR3. The chain carries TRBV19 and TRBJ2-2; D possibly corresponds to TRBD2 (5 bases). The V end was cut by 6 bases, the J end by 0 bases, with 8 bases between. This CDR3 comprises 14 residues. Germline V gene sequence: CDR1 LNHDA, CDR2 SQIVND (reference sequence). The CDR3 here is CASSISANTGELFF. In nucleotides, the CDR3 is TGTGCCAGTAGCATTAGCGCGAACACCGGGGAGCTGTTTTTT.

This rearrangement joins TRBV9 to TRBJ2-2; 7 nucleotides line up with TRBD1. J gave up 7 bases and V 5 bases, and 11 bases lay outside the gene matches. CDR1 SGDLS and CDR2 YYNGEE come from the germline V gene. CDR3 length: 15 amino acids. Here the CDR3 reads CASSNYRDSYGELFF. CDR3 DNA: TGTGCCAGCAGTAACTACCGGGACAGTTACGGGGAGCTGTTTTTT.

The chain recombines TRBV6-5 with TRBJ2-5; D not certain. The V gene lost 6 bases and the J gene lost 5 bases, with 10 bases spanning the gap. Germline values: CDR1 MNHEY, CDR2 SVGAGI. The CDR3 loop spans 12 amino acids. CDR3 sequence (DNA): TGTGCCAGCAGGGTGGTCGGGGAGACCCAGTACTTC. It codes for CASRVVGETQYF.

The J gene is TRBJ1-1, the V gene TRBV20-1, with D perhaps matching TRBD1 (6 bases). This CDR3 is built from 10 residues. The ends were cut back, 6 bases at V and 8 bases at J, with 10 bases in the middle. Germline V gene data show CDR1 as DFQATT and CDR2 as SNEGSKA (reference sequence). The CDR3 loop reads CSATDREAFF. The CDR3 DNA reads as TGCAGTGCAACAGACAGGGAAGCTTTCTTT.

V gene TRBV27 combines with J gene TRBJ2-7; 10 bases match TRBD2. Germline-derived CDR1 and CDR2 are MNHEY and SMNVEV (reference sequence). The V gene end was trimmed by 3 bases and the J gene end by 3 bases; junction bases not matched to a gene: 5. This CDR3 has 15 amino acids. CDR3 loop: CASSLGLAGVYEQYF. DNA of the CDR3: TGTGCCAGCAGTTTGGGGCTAGCGGGAGTCTACGAGCAGTACTTC.

V gene TRBV5-4 combines with J gene TRBJ1-1; a possible D gene is TRBD1 (6 bases). This CDR3 is built from 14 residues. The ends were cut back, 2 bases at V and 2 bases at J, with 10 bases in the middle. Germline CDR1 reads SGHNT; CDR2 reads YYREEE (reference sequence). This CDR3 is CASSFGTPNTEAFF. The CDR3 nucleotides are TGTGCCAGCAGCTTCGGGACACCCAACACTGAAGCTTTCTTT.

V gene TRBV11-3 combines with J gene TRBJ2-7; TRBD1 matches 7 bases. V shed 5 bases and J 3 bases; nucleotides not matched to a gene: 10. Germline loops: CDR1 SGHNT, CDR2 YENEEA. The CDR3 has 15 residues. This CDR3 is CASSLTTGPIYEQYF. In DNA form, the CDR3 reads TGTGCCAGCAGCCTTACGACAGGGCCGATCTACGAGCAGTACTTC.

As DNA, the CDR3 is TGTGCCATCTCGGGACAGGGGCTAAGTGGCTACACCTTC. Translated, it gives CAISGQGLSGYTF. The rearrangement joins TRBV10-3 to TRBJ1-2; TRBD1 aligns across 10 bases. CDR1 and CDR2 from the germline V gene are ENHRY and SYGVKD. The length of the CDR3 is 13 residues. Germline trimming cut 8 bases from V and 7 bases from J; bases unmatched to any gene: 7.

The rearrangement joins TRBV7-2 to TRBJ1-2; TRBD1 is a possible D gene (6 bases). V lost 5 bases and J lost 5, with 12 bases in between. CDR3 length: 13 residues. Germline CDR1 and CDR2: SGHTA and FQGNSA. In DNA, the CDR3 is TGTGCCAGCAGCCTCGGACAGTTATATGGCTACACCTTC. This encodes CASSLGQLYGYTF. Full variable domain (rest looked up from reference TRBV7-2 and TRBJ1-2): GAGVSQSPSNKVTEKGKDVELRCDPISGHTALYWYRQSLGQGLEFLIYFQGNSAPDKSGLPSDRFSAERTGGSVSTLTIQRTQQEDSAVYLCASSLGQLYGYTFGSGTRLTVV.

This clone has a single count. The chain is built from TRBV4-1 and TRBJ2-7, with 10 bases identical to TRBD2. V shed 3 bases, J shed 4 bases, and the junction held 6 bases outside the gene matches. The germline V gene encodes CDR1 MGHRA and CDR2 YSYEKL. CDR3 length: 15 amino acids. CDR3 protein: CASSQTGLAIYEQYF. CDR3 in DNA: TGCGCCAGCAGCCAGACGGGACTAGCGATTTACGAGCAGTACTTC.

The CDR3 reads CATSETGQGNTEAFF. In nucleotides, the CDR3 is TGTGCCACCAGTGAAACGGGACAGGGGAACACTGAAGCTTTCTTT. The chain is built from TRBV24-1 and TRBJ1-1, with TRBD1 matching 9 bases. This CDR3 is built from 15 residues. Trimming removed 4 bases from V and 1 base from J; junction bases left unmatched: 3. Germline CDR1 is KGHDR and CDR2 is SFDVKD.

The J gene is TRBJ2-7, the V gene TRBV2; 7 bases map to TRBD1. The V and J ends lost 1 base and 2 bases, in that order; junction bases with no gene match: 8. This CDR3 has 16 residues. CDR1 is SNHLY, CDR2 FYNNEI, per germline. The CDR3 sequence: CASSEDPDRTAYEQYF. As DNA, the CDR3 is TGTGCCAGCAGTGAAGATCCGGACAGGACGGCCTACGAGCAGTACTTC.

This sequence joins TRBV5-1 and TRBJ2-5; 9 bases match TRBD1. The germline V gene has CDR1 SGHRS and CDR2 YFSETQ. V shed 4 bases, J shed 5 bases, and the junction held 12 bases outside the gene matches. This CDR3 has 16 amino acids. The CDR3 DNA sequence: TGCGCCAGCAGCCCCGGACAGGGGAATGTATGGGAGACCCAGTACTTC. Its protein product is CASSPGQGNVWETQYF.

The chain carries TRBV6-5 and TRBJ1-4, with D possibly being TRBD1 (5 bases). The CDR3 is 15 amino acids. Between the trimmed V and J ends, which lost 0 bases and 11 bases, there was a span of 16 bases. Germline CDR1 is MNHEY and CDR2 is SVGAGI. For the CDR3, the DNA is TGTGCCAGCAGTTACTCGAGCACAGGTGGTGTCAAACTGTTTTTT. It yields the protein CASSYSSTGGVKLFF.

This chain uses TRBV5-1 with TRBJ2-3, with TRBD2 matching over 7 bases. Looked up from germline, CDR1 is SGHRS and CDR2 is YFSETQ. The CDR3 is 14 amino acids. The V and J ends lost 4 bases and 0 bases, in that order; junction bases with no gene match: 2. Here the CDR3 reads CASSPTSSTDTQYF. The DNA for the CDR3 is TGCGCCAGCAGCCCGACTAGCAGCACAGATACGCAGTATTTT.